Described below is a single TCR beta chain sequence and its context. It lacks a known antigen. No base qualities exist here, and no much larger clone lies one base off it. This entry belongs to a study of cytomegalovirus exposure and HLA in healthy donors (dated by TCRdb to 2016 to 2017). The study in broad terms: An earlier analysis of 587 of the donors reported roughly 300 Gb of sequence data and roughly 100 million unique TCR beta sequences from around 200 million T cells. Along with the roughly 700-subject first cohort, a separate validation cohort of approximately 110 different subjects was used. Genome-wide SNP genotypes for about 65% of the roughly 670 donors were used in a later genetic analysis, which treated that subset as a discovery cohort. Donor age, sex, ethnicity and CMV serostatus were collected together with the repertoire data. The T cell repertoires of some 670 subjects were profiled by immunosequencing and related to cytomegalovirus serostatus. Among roughly 400 genotyped donors of the cohort, an average of approximately 220,000 unique TCR beta nucleotide sequences was sequenced per donor, of which 15% to 20% were non-productive. High-throughput TCR immunosequencing, statistical association of individual TCRs with disease status, and machine learning were combined to predict cytomegalovirus infection status. HLA typing included class I and class II loci at four-digit resolution. The number of donors typed differed by locus, with about 629-630 for A, B, C, DRB1 and DQB1, approximately 500 for DQA1, 600 to 610 for DPA1, and 400 to 490 for DPB1. Of the 300 to 450 genotyped donors, roughly 80% were placed in the genetic ancestry cluster associated with self-reported Caucasian donors. A handful of DR-DQ haplotypes were handled as single units for association and clustering because linkage in the cohort was strong. The study aimed to test whether signatures of past pathogen exposure could be identified by cataloging public T cell receptors. An earlier analysis of fewer than 700 of the donors applied high-throughput TCR beta sequencing to assess whether each TCR beta V gene segment acted as functional or pseudogenic. A later analysis re-analyzed previously published TCR beta repertoires from 666 donors and added high-resolution HLA genotyping to study TCR occurrence patterns. About 300 gigabases of sequencing data and some 85 million unique TCR sequences were included in an early release covering around 650 HLA-typed donors. All discovery cohort repertoires had been generated using a single sequencing platform. The later analysis used no new phenotypic data to find candidate immune exposures, relying instead on TCR beta sequences and their occurrence across donors.

The CDR3 covers 16 residues, taking in both the cysteine and the phenylalanine. Solely the CDR3 DNA is kept, with 48 bases framed from the first base. CDR1 and CDR2 are drawn from the germline V gene: MGHRA, YSYEKL. V was cut back by 4 bases and J by 1 base, leaving a gap of 13 bases between them. The cohort comprised fewer than 750 healthy bone marrow donors. Cohort members were all nominally healthy when sampled, although unrecorded immune exposures were likely present. The donor tested CMV seropositive, placing the donor among the 289 seropositive members of the cohort. A peripheral blood sample was provided by each donor, and peripheral blood mononuclear cells were used for TCR beta sequencing. The Qiagen DNeasy Blood Extraction Kit was used to extract genomic DNA from the blood cell samples. Points the paper makes about the study in general: A further reported finding was that TCR beta sequences accurately predicted the HLA-A and HLA-B alleles for most subjects in the first cohort. When HLA alleles, especially DR and DQ, strongly co-occurred, attributing TCR associations to individual alleles was difficult. In a later genetic analysis, a missense DCLRE1C variant was associated with V-gene and J-gene trimming of TCR beta chains, and the association was replicated in an independent cohort. Because the 87-base-pair reads could not distinguish some IMGT-functional V segments, including TRBV6-2 and TRBV6-3, those segments were excluded. Several of the top co-occurrence clusters appeared to be linked to parvovirus B19, influenza, CMV and Epstein-Barr virus, according to a later analysis. In both the original and validation cohorts, the classifier was reported to diagnose cytomegalovirus status with high specificity and sensitivity. A cluster of highly shared sequence variants was judged likely to represent a technical artifact of the sequencing pipeline. The authors suggested that the approach could potentially be extended to other disease states and immunological phenotypes. The earlier analysis of almost 600 of the donors excluded approximately 15 rarely observed V segments, including chromosome 9 orphons, because counts were too low. A few of the identified cytomegalovirus-associated TCR beta chains were confirmed in vitro to be specific for cytomegalovirus antigens. A later analysis found that TCR association rates varied across HLA loci, with DRB1 alleles showing the most associated TCRs and HLA-C alleles the fewest. The study listed 150 to 200 TCR beta chains as associated with cytomegalovirus. Most CMV-associated TCR beta chains appeared to be HLA-restricted in a later analysis, and the HLA associations seemed to be driven largely by CMV exposure. In a later genetic analysis, fewer N-insertions in productive TCRs were reported among donors in an Asian-associated ancestry cluster than the 666-donor mean. Sequencing depth was assumed to be roughly uniform across donors in the presence/absence analyses, though that assumption may not hold. Because HLA typing was unavailable for some donors at each locus, only the typed subset was used in association tests. Compared with equally common non-associated chains, HLA-associated TCR beta chains in a later analysis were more clonally expanded and had lower generation probabilities. Correlated functional status among segregating V segments might be attributable to linkage disequilibrium, but an unknown experimental factor could not be ruled out. In a later analysis, around 17,000 TCR beta sequences were associated with specific HLA alleles at a false discovery rate of 0.05. Immune exposure information for the cohort was limited to CMV serostatus. In this cohort, only TCR beta chains were sequenced, and detectable features were limited by the absence of alpha or paired-chain data. While some public TCRs were present in many individuals, most TCR sequences turned up only very rarely across donors. In an earlier analysis of around 500 of the donors, most TCR beta V segments appeared in productive rearrangements about 87% or about 30% of the time, broadly matching IMGT annotations.

Receptors were amplified or captured by the immunoSEQ multiplex PCR assay. A mixture of 60 forward primers for TCR Vbeta segments and 13 reverse primers for TCR Jbeta segments was used in the multiplex PCR. A multiplex PCR assay on genomic DNA amplified the CDR3 region of rearranged TCR beta genes. Amplified TCR beta libraries were sequenced as 87-base-pair reads on the Illumina HiSeq System. The original methods were these. In a later analysis, tens of millions of unique TCR beta chains were counted across the 666 repertoires, and some 10 million of these chains were shared by at least two donors. Raw reads were error-corrected and collapsed into unique sequences by a nearest-neighbor algorithm in which closely related sequences were merged to remove PCR and sequencing errors. To assign V, D and J gene segments, CDR3 sequences were aligned to IMGT reference sequences. Each retained sequence needed at least a six-nucleotide match to both a V gene segment and a J gene segment. A rearrangement counted as productive if the CDR3 had no stop codons and remained in frame with V and J, and every other rearrangement counted as non-productive. Following IMGT convention, CDR3 was defined as the stretch from the second conserved V-encoded cysteine to the conserved J-encoded phenylalanine. The earlier analysis of fewer than 750 of the donors excluded sequences that lacked an unambiguous match to a single V gene segment. An earlier analysis of 500 to 700 of the donors classified V segments as functional when productive rearrangements were above 56.7% and as segregating when the standard deviation between donors was above 5%. A statistical classification framework was developed to diagnose cytomegalovirus status using the catalog of TCR beta chain sequences. V and J gene assignment, in a later analysis, came from comparing TCR nucleotide sequences with IMGT/GENE-DB human TR gene sequences. The TCRdist pipeline was used in a later analysis to assign CDR3 sequences and most-parsimonious VDJ recombination scenarios. In a later analysis, every TCR beta chain was defined by the combination of its CDR3 amino acid sequence and its V-gene family, and reads without a unique V-gene family were dropped. To address suspected cross-contamination and a sequencing artifact, a later analysis removed approximately 590 highly shared, low-generation-probability nucleotide sequences. For each public chain, a later analysis derived a clonal expansion index from normalized ranks of inferred template counts within each repertoire. Generation probabilities in a later analysis came from a VDJ recombination model fitted to out-of-frame rearrangements, and those results were checked against IGoR. Hypergeometric tests were used in a later analysis to score TCR-TCR, TCR-HLA and TCR-CMV co-occurrence, with a repertoire-size bias correction applied to the TCR pairs. To estimate false discovery rates, a later analysis permuted the HLA or CMV assignments 20 times. In a later analysis, co-occurring TCRs were grouped using DBSCAN, and TCRdist sequence similarity was added for clustering within HLA-allele-positive subsets. Repertoires with fewer than 30,000 or more than 120,000 public chains were left out of co-occurrence clustering, as were about 5 repertoires with anomalous nucleotide sharing. The immuneACCESS repertoire file appears here via TCRdb, limited to in-frame rearrangements. These files lack a portion of the clones; in checked studies, under half of the deficit traces to unresolved V genes, and the cause of the others is not known. V and J calls and clone size are as listed in that table; D and trimming were resolved from the DNA. The sample table shows approximately 190,000 clones, and around four fifths are seen once. Jointly, the top ten make up approximately 6.5% of the sample.

In this chain, TRBV4-1 is recombined with TRBJ1-4; 6 matching bases give a weak D call of TRBD1. The specimen sequenced was PBMCs. The source of this sequence is a woman aged 50 to 60 in good health and CMV-seropositive. Read as DNA, the sequence is TGCGCCAGCAGCCTAGGGGACACACGAACTAATGAAAAACTGTTTTTT. Translation gives CASSLGDTRTNEKLFF.